The clone carrying this TCR beta chain was seen a few times. What it recognizes is unknown. The junction differs from germline at one of its ends, possibly a read error. Preparing the TCRbeta library involved the use of unique molecular identifiers. A single record per CDR3 protein comes from TCRdb applying MiXCR to the PCR reads. The sample has 480,000 or so distinct CDR3 sequences; roughly a tenth are singletons. The data derive from a study of T-cell reconstitution after alpha-beta-depleted transplantation in children. This CDR3 contains 16 residues. CDR1 MNHEY and CDR2 SVGAGI come from the germline V gene. Study-level findings and limits: About two months after transplant, alpha-beta T cells reportedly came from several hundred expanded graft clones.

The sequence came from a child under 10 years old with inherited bone marrow failure, due to receive a stem cell transplant. The V gene is TRBV6-5, the J gene TRBJ1-2, with TRBD1 matching over 9 bases. Sequences were derived from PBMCs, sampled before TCRalphabeta/CD19-depleted stem cell transplant. CDR3 region: CASSYLRTGALRGYTF. CDR3 sequence (DNA): TGCGCCAGCAGTTACTTAAGGACAGGGGCACTACGGGGCTACACCTTC.